Sequencing of this T cell receptor (beta chain) was carried out in a study of neoadjuvant anti-PD-1 for oral cavity cancer (dated by TCRdb to the early 2020s). About the investigation overall: Three to four biweekly doses of nivolumab at 3 mg/kg were mostly administered to patients before curative-intent surgical resection. A fourth nivolumab dose was given around day 43 to patients without progression, and definitive surgical resection was performed in those patients on days 50-56. Responders were defined as patients with complete response, partial response or stable disease by RECIST 1.1; non-responders were defined as patients with progression. The parent correlative cohort included roughly 13 patients, with a roughly 35% response rate.

Tumor libraries used mostly 4.8 ug of input genomic DNA for survey sequencing, with two replicates per sample. TCRbeta libraries were prepared with the immunoSEQ hsTCRbeta kit according to the manufacturer's instructions. The finished libraries were brought together in one pool at approximately 3.2 nM, which was then read using an Illumina NovaSeq 6000 S4 flow cell. The study's processing was this. The immunoSEQ Analyzer was used for raw data preprocessing and quality control. The analysis was limited to productive rearrangements, and each clonotype was defined by a unique CDR3 amino acid sequence. Repertoire clonality was estimated as the Gini-Simpson index, which was calculated using the R package tcR. Gini indices were compared with Student's t test, and associations with tumor size change were assessed by Pearson correlation. What TCRdb holds here is the immuneACCESS table cut down to in-frame rearrangements. Part of the clones is not present; checked against another copy, under half of the missing clones reflect an unresolved V gene, and the others are unexplained. V and J calls and clone size are copied from that table; D and trimming were computed from the DNA. This sample has about 7,400 clones in its table, and 48% of those were observed once. The top ten hold roughly 10% of the sample.

The CDR3 has 14 amino acids, counting the end cysteine and phenylalanine. The entry retains the CDR3 DNA only, 42 bases that are in frame from base 1. Via the germline V gene, CDR1 is SNHLY and CDR2 FYNNEI. Here V drops 8 bases and J drops 5 bases, and the junction holds 10 bases not matched to any gene. What this sample's time point label stands for: before neoadjuvant nivolumab. Patients were newly diagnosed with stage II-IVA oral cavity squamous cell carcinoma and had received no prior systemic or radiation treatment. Everyone in the cohort had locally advanced, HPV-negative oral cavity squamous cell carcinoma. The samples were drawn from a longitudinal correlative study tied to a single-arm phase II trial testing neoadjuvant nivolumab in oral cavity squamous cell carcinoma. Subject-matched pre- and post-treatment PBMCs and tumors from three responders and three non-responders underwent genomic DNA-based TCRbeta sequencing. The Maxwell RSC DNA from Tissue kit was used to isolate genomic DNA from tumor tissue.

Findings and caveats that apply to the study as a whole: Greater tumor shrinkage correlated with larger post-treatment sizes of preexisting intratumoral clones, which suggests that expansion of preexisting clones contributed to response. The TCR analyses had only a few patients in each response group, and the authors called for validation in larger cohorts. Higher pretreatment blood TCRbeta clonality and lower post-treatment tumor TCRbeta clonality were correlated with higher pretreatment blood Treg/Th17 ratios.

In this sample, this clone turned up a few times. Its antigen has not been determined. The input lacks base qualities; no much larger clone sits a single base away. Sequencing used tumor tissue, obtained before nivolumab (anti-PD-1) treatment. The chain is assembled from TRBV2 and TRBJ2-3; 7 nucleotides in the junction match TRBD1. The clonotype comes from a person aged 35 to 85 with oral cavity squamous cell carcinoma. The encoded CDR3 is CASQQQGVIDTQYF. The DNA is TGTGCCAGCCAGCAGCAGGGGGTCATAGATACGCAGTATTTT. The variable domain in full, with residues beyond the CDR3 obtained from the reference TRBV2 and TRBJ2-3 genes, is EPEVTQTPSHQVTQMGQEVILRCVPISNHLYFYWYRQILGQKVEFLVSFYNNEISEKSEIFDDQFSVERPDGSNFTLKIRSTKLEDSAMYFCASQQQGVIDTQYFGPGTRLTVL.